Listed here are 32 T cell receptor beta chains from one sample, sequenced in a study of T cells in Graves' hyperthyroidism and ophthalmopathy. RNA transcripts were the template for amplifying TCR beta CDR3 regions. The TCR CDR3 first-round RT-PCR relied on the HTBI primer set. TCRdb re-called the multiplex PCR reads with MiXCR, one entry per CDR3 protein. The table includes 410,000 or so distinct CDR3 sequences, 14% to 15% detected once. The sequencing input was blood. The source of these receptors is a man younger than 35 with Graves' ophthalmopathy.

In this sample, this clonotype turned up many times. The chain carries TRBV12-3 or TRBV12-4 and TRBJ2-3, with 10 bases aligning to TRBD1. CDR3 length equals 15 residues. Trimming removed 6 bases from V and 4 bases from J; junction bases left unmatched: 7. The CDR3 region has the DNA TGTGCCAGCAGGCTGACAGGGGGCGAGGCAGATACGCAGTATTTT. It yields the protein CASRLTGGEADTQYF.

At least ten counts were recorded for this clonotype. CDR3 region: CASMLGRSNANEKLFF. CDR3 DNA: TGTGCCAGCATGTTGGGCAGATCGAATGCAAATGAAAAACTGTTTTTT. This chain uses TRBV6-1 with TRBJ1-4; D gene unclear. Germline V lookup: CDR1 MNHNS, CDR2 SASEGT. There are 16 residues in the CDR3. V lost 7 bases to trimming and J lost 5 bases, with 20 bases between them.

Many counts were recorded for this clonotype. This chain connects TRBV20-1 to TRBJ2-2; the D is unclear. This CDR3 comprises 12 residues. V lost 6 bases, J lost 6 bases, and 11 bases lay in between. From germline, CDR1 is DFQATT and CDR2 SNEGSKA (reference sequence). The CDR3 DNA reads TGCAGTGCACCTACAGAGGCCGGGGAGCTGTTTTTT. Amino acids: CSAPTEAGELFF.

This clonotype appeared a few times. V usage is TRBV10-3 and J usage is TRBJ2-5; the D is unclear. The CDR3 extends over 14 amino acids. Germline lookup yields CDR1 ENHRY and CDR2 SYGVKD. V lost 4 bases to trimming and J lost 4 bases, with 13 bases between them. The CDR3 nucleotides are TGTGCCATCAGTGGCGAAATGGGAACAGAGACCCAGTACTTC. Translating it yields CAISGEMGTETQYF.

This clonotype was picked up many times. The chain carries TRBV6-6 and TRBJ2-5, with 12 bases lining up with TRBD2. The ends lost 1 base at V and 5 bases at J; junction bases unmatched: 8. The germline CDR1 and CDR2 sequences are MNHNY and SVGAGI (reference sequence). The CDR3 runs to 17 residues. The CDR3 coding sequence is TGTGCCAGCAGTTACTACTCGACTAGCGGGAGATCGGAGACCCAGTACTTC. This sequence encodes CASSYYSTSGRSETQYF.

In the case of this clonotype: Being one base from a much bigger clone, this may be a read error. This chain links TRBV24-1 with TRBJ2-1; D is unresolved. The CDR3 is 12 residues long. The V gene's germline CDR1 is KGHDR and CDR2 SFDVKD. This chain's CDR3 is CATSDLLNQQFF. Here the CDR3 DNA reads TGTGCCACCAGTGATTTGCTCAATCAGCAGTTCTTC.

This clonotype has just a few counts. This chain connects TRBV12-3 or TRBV12-4 to TRBJ1-5; D unclear. This CDR3 has 18 residues. V shed 4 bases and J shed 1 base, with 20 bases lying between them. CDR3 bases: TGTGCCAGCAGTTCTATATACCGGGCCCCGGGGAGCAATCAGCCCCAGCATTTT. It translates to CASSSIYRAPGSNQPQHF.

This clonotype has a handful of counts. CDR3 nucleotide sequence: TGTGCCAGCAGGAGAGGGACCATTCAAGAGACCCAGTACTTC. Its translation: CASRRGTIQETQYF. This rearrangement joins TRBV6-1 to TRBJ2-5, with D possibly called TRBD1 or TRBD2 (5 bases each). CDR1 MNHNS and CDR2 SASEGT come from the germline V gene. The CDR3 runs 14 residues. The V end was cut by 6 bases, the J end by 2 bases, with 13 bases between.

The rearrangement joins TRBV6-2 or TRBV6-3 to TRBJ1-1, with a possible D match to TRBD1 (5 bases). CDR1 is MNHEY, CDR2 SVGEGT, per germline. This CDR3 is built from 14 residues. Trimming removed 0 bases at V and 6 bases at J, with 11 bases between. DNA for the CDR3: TGTGCCAGCAGTTACTCGGGGCCAAACGCTGAAGCTTTCTTT. It translates to CASSYSGPNAEAFF.

V and J are TRBV12-3 or TRBV12-4 and TRBJ2-5, with 9 bases identical to TRBD2. The CDR3 is 16 amino acids. After removal of 5 bases from V and 1 base from J, the junction contained 8 bases not matched to a gene. CDR3 residues: CASSLGETSGQETQYF. CDR3 bases: TGTGCCAGCAGTCTGGGGGAGACTAGCGGCCAAGAGACCCAGTACTTC.

This clonotype was found many times. The CDR3 nucleotides read TGTGCCAGCAGTCTACTACAGGGTGCTGAATCACCCCTCCACTTT. Protein sequence: CASSLLQGAESPLHF. The gene calls are TRBV12-3 or TRBV12-4 and TRBJ1-6; D is perhaps TRBD1 (6 bases). The CDR3 covers 15 residues. V lost 5 bases and J lost 10, with 18 bases in between.

This clonotype was seen ten or more times. Mismatch with germline at one junction end may stem from a read error. This chain joins TRBV7-7 and TRBJ1-1; D is ambiguous. In germline, CDR1 is SSHAT, CDR2 FNYEAQ (reference sequence). CDR3 length equals 13 residues. The CDR3 sequence: CASSRTENTEAFF. CDR3 DNA sequence: TGTGCTAGCAGCCGGACGGAAAACACTGAAGCTTTCTTT.

V gene TRBV10-1 combines with J gene TRBJ2-5; TRBD2 aligns across 9 bases. The CDR3 consists of 16 residues. J was trimmed by 2 bases and V by 2 bases; bases with no gene match: 6. Germline V CDR1 and CDR2: WNHNN, SYGVQD (reference sequence). The CDR3 spells CASSELASGAQETQYF. The CDR3 region has the DNA TGCGCCAGCAGTGAGCTGGCTAGCGGGGCTCAAGAGACCCAGTACTTC.

This clonotype was seen ten or more times. This chain connects TRBV10-2 to TRBJ2-3; 13 positions agree with TRBD2. CDR1 is WSHSY, CDR2 SAAADI, per germline. The CDR3 has 13 amino acids. With V trimmed by 9 bases and J by 9 bases, 6 bases remained unmatched. CDR3 sequence reads: CASGLAGANTQYF. CDR3 coding DNA: TGCGCCAGTGGACTAGCGGGGGCCAACACGCAGTATTTT.

V usage is TRBV10-3 and J usage is TRBJ2-5, with D possibly being TRBD1 or TRBD2 (5 bases each). Germline V CDR1 and CDR2: ENHRY, SYGVKD. The CDR3 loop spans 13 amino acids. Trimming took 4 bases from V and 4 from J, leaving 10 bases between them. DNA for the CDR3: TGTGCCATCAGTGGGGGGATTTTAGAGACCCAGTACTTC. It yields the protein CAISGGILETQYF.

This clonotype was seen repeatedly, ten times or more. The CDR3 region is CASSFGGTGSGYEQYF. DNA of the CDR3: TGTGCCAGCAGCTTCGGGGGGACAGGGTCCGGCTACGAGCAGTACTTC. This chain joins TRBV5-6 and TRBJ2-7, with 9 bases that match TRBD1. Trimming at V came to 2 bases and at J to 3 bases, leaving 9 bases not matched to a gene. This CDR3 spans 16 amino acids. Germline V gene sequence: CDR1 SGHDT, CDR2 YYEEEE.

This clonotype was counted between two and nine times. The chain joins TRBV18 to TRBJ1-2; no clear D gene. The V end was cut by 6 bases, the J end by 0 bases, with 11 bases between. CDR1 is KGHSH and CDR2 is LQKENI in the germline V gene. The CDR3 sequence is 14 residues long. DNA of the CDR3: TGTGCCAGCTCCCCGGGAGCTACTAACTATGGCTACACCTTC. This translates into CASSPGATNYGYTF.

Ten or more counts support this clonotype. The CDR3 loop is CASSVGANTEAFF. The CDR3, as DNA: TGTGCCAGCAGCGTAGGGGCGAACACTGAAGCTTTCTTT. V gene TRBV9 combines with J gene TRBJ1-1; D not resolved. V lost 0 bases and J lost 1, with 4 bases in between. There are 13 residues in the CDR3. In germline, CDR1 is SGDLS, CDR2 YYNGEE.

This clonotype was observed many times. This chain joins TRBV2 and TRBJ1-5; D gene uncertain. Trimming took off 3 bases at V and 3 bases at J, with 6 bases between the two ends. Germline CDR1 is SNHLY and CDR2 is FYNNEI. This CDR3 is 13 amino acids long. The CDR3 loop reads CASSDRTNQPQHF. The CDR3, as DNA: TGTGCCAGCAGTGACAGGACCAATCAGCCCCAGCATTTT.

This clonotype showed up just a few times. This may be a read error, as it is one base from a much larger clone. V gene TRBV27 combines with J gene TRBJ2-3; D might be TRBD2 (6 bases). V shed 3 bases and J shed 1 base, with 11 bases lying between them. The CDR3 is made up of 15 amino acids. From germline, CDR1 is MNHEY and CDR2 SMNVEV (reference sequence). The CDR3 DNA follows: TGTGCCAGCAGTTTCCCGGGAGTGGGCACAGATACGCAGTATTTT. It yields the protein CASSFPGVGTDTQYF.

The rearrangement uses TRBV6-2 or TRBV6-3 and TRBJ1-5; D may be TRBD1 (6 bases). This CDR3 is 15 amino acids long. Germline assignment: CDR1 MNHEY and CDR2 SVGEGT. V dropped 0 bases and J dropped 4 bases, with 10 bases sitting between them. The CDR3 is CASSYSGTPNQPQHF. CDR3 DNA sequence: TGTGCCAGCAGTTACTCGGGGACACCAAATCAGCCCCAGCATTTT.

The chain employs TRBV11-2 and TRBJ2-1, with a weak D call TRBD2 (7 bases). This CDR3 has 15 residues. Germline loops: CDR1 SGHAT, CDR2 FQNNGV. The V gene lost 5 bases and the J gene lost 7 bases, with 18 bases spanning the gap. CDR3 residues: CASSPLVGGHNEQFF. The CDR3 DNA sequence: TGTGCCAGCAGCCCCCTAGTGGGGGGGCATAATGAGCAGTTCTTC.

This clonotype was detected many times. V usage is TRBV10-3 and J usage is TRBJ2-7, with 8 bases fitting TRBD2. CDR1 and CDR2 (germline): ENHRY, SYGVKD. V was pared by 4 bases and J by 2 bases, with 4 bases of the junction left unmatched. The CDR3 runs 14 residues. Here the CDR3 reads CAISGRGGTYEQYF. In DNA, the CDR3 is TGTGCCATCAGTGGACGGGGGGGAACCTACGAGCAGTACTTC.

This clonotype was detected a few times. The V gene is TRBV19, the J gene TRBJ1-5, with D possibly matching TRBD1 (6 bases). The CDR3 consists of 15 residues. Trimming took 1 base from V and 5 from J, leaving 12 bases between them. CDR1 is LNHDA, CDR2 SQIVND, per germline (reference sequence). The CDR3 protein is CASSIGNRVDQPQHF. The CDR3 DNA is TGTGCCAGTAGTATAGGCAACAGGGTAGATCAGCCCCAGCATTTT.

On this clonotype itself: A much more abundant neighbour one base away suggests this may be a read error. The rearrangement links TRBV27 to TRBJ1-5; 8 bases agree with TRBD1. This CDR3 contains 14 residues. Germline V gives CDR1 MNHEY, CDR2 SMNVEV (reference sequence). CDR3 region: CAGSPQGANQPQHF. As DNA, the CDR3 is TGTGCCGGCAGTCCGCAGGGGGCGAATCAGCCCCAGCATTTT.

The chain combines TRBV6-6 with TRBJ1-1, with D possibly matching TRBD1 (5 bases). Germline V lookup: CDR1 MNHNY, CDR2 SVGAGI (reference sequence). The CDR3 is 15 amino acids. Trimming removed 0 bases from V and 5 bases from J, with 13 bases in between. The CDR3 DNA is TGTGCCAGCAGTTACTCGATGGGGGTGCCAACTGAAGCTTTCTTT. This gives the protein CASSYSMGVPTEAFF.

This clonotype has a handful of counts. V usage is TRBV7-6 and J usage is TRBJ2-3, with D tentatively TRBD2 (7 bases). CDR3 length: 16 amino acids. Germline loops: CDR1 SGHVS, CDR2 FNYEAQ. The V end lost 0 bases, the J end lost 4 bases, and 14 bases lay between the germline ends. The CDR3 DNA reads TGTGCCAGCAGCTTAGCGAGGGGGGGACGGGCAGATACGCAGTATTTT. Its translation is CASSLARGGRADTQYF. Looking up the rest from reference TRBV7-6 and TRBJ2-3 gives the full variable domain: GAGVSQSPRYKVTKRGQDVALRCDPISGHVSLYWYRQALGQGPEFLTYFNYEAQQDKSGLPNDRFSAERPEGSISTLTIQRTEQRDSAMYRCASSLARGGRADTQYFGPGTRLTVL.

This clonotype was recorded many times. V usage is TRBV11-2 and J usage is TRBJ1-2; 7 bases fit TRBD1. After removal of 5 bases from V and 8 bases from J, the junction contained 5 bases not matched to a gene. This CDR3 has 12 amino acids. Germline V gene sequence: CDR1 SGHAT, CDR2 FQNNGV. DNA for the CDR3: TGTGCCAGCAGCCATCACAGGGGAGGCTACACCTTC. As protein: CASSHHRGGYTF. Using reference TRBV11-2 and TRBJ1-2 for the parts outside the CDR3, the full variable domain is EAGVAQSPRYKIIEKRQSVAFWCNPISGHATLYWYQQILGQGPKLLIQFQNNGVVDDSQLPKDRFSAERLKGVDSTLKIQPAKLEDSAVYLCASSHHRGGYTFGSGTRLTVV.

The sample holds many counts of this clonotype. CDR3 amino acids: CAISESGGGDIGHEQYF. The CDR3 DNA is TGTGCCATCAGTGAGTCGGGGGGAGGGGATATAGGCCACGAGCAGTACTTC. This chain links TRBV10-3 with TRBJ2-7, with TRBD2 identical over 7 bases. With V trimmed by 0 bases and J by 5 bases, 13 bases remained unmatched. Per the germline V gene, CDR1 is ENHRY and CDR2 is SYGVKD. This CDR3 has 17 residues.

This clonotype occurred many times. This chain connects TRBV6-1 to TRBJ1-2; the match to TRBD1 covers 8 bases. Germline V gives CDR1 MNHNS, CDR2 SASEGT. The CDR3 loop spans 15 amino acids. Trimming at V came to 6 bases and at J to 2 bases, leaving 8 bases not matched to a gene. CDR3 amino acids: CASRLNRGGNYGYTF. The CDR3 region has the DNA TGTGCCAGCAGACTAAACAGGGGGGGAAACTATGGCTACACCTTC.

This clonotype showed up just a few times. V and J are TRBV3-1 and TRBJ1-4; 9 bases align to TRBD1. The CDR3 sequence is 15 residues long. The germline V gene has CDR1 LGHDT and CDR2 YNNKEL (reference sequence). J was trimmed by 7 bases and V by 1 base; bases with no gene match: 4. As DNA, the CDR3 is TGTGCCAGCAGCCAAGTAACAGGGGGCACTGAAAAACTGTTTTTT. Translated: CASSQVTGGTEKLFF.

This clonotype was detected ten times or more. The chain recombines TRBV3-1 with TRBJ2-1; D possibly uses TRBD1 or TRBD2 (7 bases each). Per the germline V gene, CDR1 is LGHDT and CDR2 is YNNKEL (reference sequence). The V gene lost 4 bases and the J gene lost 0 bases, with 16 bases spanning the gap. The length of the CDR3 is 17 residues. The CDR3 coding sequence is TGTGCCAGCAGCCGCCCACAGGGGAGGGCCTCCTACAATGAGCAGTTCTTC. Translating it yields CASSRPQGRASYNEQFF.